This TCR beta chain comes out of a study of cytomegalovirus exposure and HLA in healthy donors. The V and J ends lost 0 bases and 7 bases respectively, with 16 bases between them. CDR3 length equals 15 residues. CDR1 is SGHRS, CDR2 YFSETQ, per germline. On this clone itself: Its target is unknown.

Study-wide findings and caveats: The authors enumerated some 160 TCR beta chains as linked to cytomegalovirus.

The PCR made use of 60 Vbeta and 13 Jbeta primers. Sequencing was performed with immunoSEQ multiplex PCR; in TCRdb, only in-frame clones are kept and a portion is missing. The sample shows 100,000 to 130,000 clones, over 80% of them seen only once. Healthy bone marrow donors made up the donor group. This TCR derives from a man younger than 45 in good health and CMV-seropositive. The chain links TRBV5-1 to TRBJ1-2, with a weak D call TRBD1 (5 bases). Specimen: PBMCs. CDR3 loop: CASSLAGGESGGYTF. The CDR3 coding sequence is TGCGCCAGCAGCTTGGCGGGGGGAGAAAGTGGTGGCTACACCTTC.